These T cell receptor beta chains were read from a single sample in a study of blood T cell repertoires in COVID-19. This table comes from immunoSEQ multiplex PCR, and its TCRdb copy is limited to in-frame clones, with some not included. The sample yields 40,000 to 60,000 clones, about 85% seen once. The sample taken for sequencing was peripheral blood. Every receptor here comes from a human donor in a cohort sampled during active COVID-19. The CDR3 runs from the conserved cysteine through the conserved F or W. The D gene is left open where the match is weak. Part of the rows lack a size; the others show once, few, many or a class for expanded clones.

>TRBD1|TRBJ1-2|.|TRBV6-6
TGTGCCAGCAGTCCCCTTCGTCGACAGGGGCCTCTGTATGGCTACACCTTC
CASSPLRRQGPLYGYTF
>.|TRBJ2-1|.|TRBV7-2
TGTGCCAGCAGCTTAGTAGGGGGGGGTTACAATGAGCAGTTCTTC
CASSLVGGGYNEQFF
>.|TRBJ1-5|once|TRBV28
TGTGCCAGCAGTGCAGGGGACCACAATCAGCCCCAGCATTTT
CASSAGDHNQPQHF
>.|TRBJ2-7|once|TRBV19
TGTGCCAGTAGTATCAGGGGTCCGGGGCGCGAGCAGTACTTC
CASSIRGPGREQYF
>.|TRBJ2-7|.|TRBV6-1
TGTGCCAGCAGTGAAATAGGGCCCGCAGGGGGGACTTACGAGCAGTACTTC
CASSEIGPAGGTYEQYF
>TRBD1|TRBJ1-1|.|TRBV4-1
TGCGCCAGCAGTTCTTTCGGACAGGGAGGTACTGAAGCTTTCTTT
CASSSFGQGGTEAFF
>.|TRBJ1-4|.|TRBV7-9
TGTGCCAGCAGCAAATCAAGCGAGGCTAATGAAAAACTGTTTTTT
CASSKSSEANEKLFF
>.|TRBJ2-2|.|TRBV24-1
TGTGCCACCAGTGGGGCCGGCACCGGGGAGCTGTTTTTT
CATSGAGTGELFF
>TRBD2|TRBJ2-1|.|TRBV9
TGTGCCAGCAGCCAGGGGACTAGCGGAGCCTCCAATGAGCAGTTCTTC
CASSQGTSGASNEQFF
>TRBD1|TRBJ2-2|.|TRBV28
TGTGCCAGCATGAGGGGGCAGTACACCGGGGAGCTGTTTTTT
CASMRGQYTGELFF
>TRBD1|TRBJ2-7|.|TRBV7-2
TGTGCCAGCAGCCCGGGACAGTTACTTTCCTCCTACGAGCAGTACTTC
CASSPGQLLSSYEQYF
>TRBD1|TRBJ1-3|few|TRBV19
TGTGCCAGTAGTATAGAATCTTCGGGACAGATTTTCGAAAACACCATATATTTT
CASSIESSGQIFENTIYF
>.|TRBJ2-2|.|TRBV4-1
TGCGCCAGCAGCCAGGTCCCTACTAGCATACTCGGGGAGCTGTTTTTT
CASSQVPTSILGELFF
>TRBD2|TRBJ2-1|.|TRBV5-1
TGCGCCAGCAGTTATTACCCAGGGACTACTCGGTCCAATGAGCAGTTCTTC
CASSYYPGTTRSNEQFF
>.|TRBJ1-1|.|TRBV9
TGTGCCAGCAGCGTAGACTTGAACACTGAAGCTTTCTTT
CASSVDLNTEAFF
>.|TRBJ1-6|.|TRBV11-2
TGTGCCAGCCGTCGAGAGGGGGGAGGGGGTTCACCCCTCCACTTT
CASRREGGGGSPLHF
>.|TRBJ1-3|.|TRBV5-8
TGTGCCAGCAGCTTGCAGGGCGCTAACTCTGGAAACACCATATATTTT
CASSLQGANSGNTIYF
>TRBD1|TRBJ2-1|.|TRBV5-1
TGCGCCAGCAGCCAGACAGGACAGGGTCGCGGTGAGCAGTTCTTC
CASSQTGQGRGEQFF
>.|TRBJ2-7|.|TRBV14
TGTGCCAGCAGCCGGAACAGGGCGGTTGGGGACGAGCAGTACTTC
CASSRNRAVGDEQYF
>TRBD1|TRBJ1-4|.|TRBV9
TGTGCCAGCAGCGCCGTCGGACAGGGTAATGAAAAACTGTTTTTT
CASSAVGQGNEKLFF
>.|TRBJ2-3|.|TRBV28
TGTGCCAGCAGTCAACCTTACAGTCCCTCAGATACGCAGTATTTT
CASSQPYSPSDTQYF
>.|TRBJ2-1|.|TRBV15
TGTGCCACCAGCAGTCAGGGGAATGAGCAGTTCTTC
CATSSQGNEQFF
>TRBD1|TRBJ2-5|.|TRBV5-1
TGCGCCAGCGGGACCGGACAGGGAAGAGGGGAGACCCAGTACTTC
CASGTGQGRGETQYF
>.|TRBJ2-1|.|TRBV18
TGTGCCAGCTCGGCCGCGGGTGTATACAATGAGCAGTTCTTC
CASSAAGVYNEQFF
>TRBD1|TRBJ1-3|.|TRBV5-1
TGCGCCAGCAGCACAGGGGACGCTGGAAACACCATATATTTT
CASSTGDAGNTIYF
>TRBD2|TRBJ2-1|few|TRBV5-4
TGTGCCAGCAGCTTCAAGATAGCGGGGCCATACAATGAGCAGTTCTTC
CASSFKIAGPYNEQFF
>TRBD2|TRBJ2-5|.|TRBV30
TGTGCCTGTCAGTACTATGCGGGGGGACAAGAGACCCAGTACTTC
CACQYYAGGQETQYF
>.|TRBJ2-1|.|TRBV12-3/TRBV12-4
TGTGCCAGCAGTTTAGTCCCGAATGAGCAGTTCTTC
CASSLVPNEQFF
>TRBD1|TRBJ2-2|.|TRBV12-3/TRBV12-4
TGTGCCAGCAACCTACAGGGGTCCGGGGAGCTGTTTTTT
CASNLQGSGELFF
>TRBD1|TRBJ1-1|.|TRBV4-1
TGCGCCAGCAGCCGGGACAGGGACACTGAAGCTTTCTTT
CASSRDRDTEAFF
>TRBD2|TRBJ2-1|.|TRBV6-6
TGTGCCAGCAGGTTCACCACGCGGGAGAATTATGAGCAGTTCTTC
CASRFTTRENYEQFF
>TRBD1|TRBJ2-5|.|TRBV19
TGTGCCAGTAGTGTGGACAGGGCAGAGACCCAGTACTTC
CASSVDRAETQYF
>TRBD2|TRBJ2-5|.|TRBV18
TGTGCCAGCTCCGTAGCGGGGGGGATCCAAGAGACCCAGTACTTC
CASSVAGGIQETQYF
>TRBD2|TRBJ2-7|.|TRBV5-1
TGCGCCAGTTGCACCCGGGGGGGGGCTCACTACGAGCAGTACTTC
CASCTRGGAHYEQYF
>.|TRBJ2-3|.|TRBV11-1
TGTGCCAGCAGCTCCCGAGGAGCCAGCACAGATACGCAGTATTTT
CASSSRGASTDTQYF
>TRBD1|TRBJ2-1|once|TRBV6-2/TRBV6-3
TGTGCCAGCAGTGCCCGACCGGGACAGGGTCTCTTC
CASSARPGQGLF
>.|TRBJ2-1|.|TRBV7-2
TGTGCCAGCAGCCGTGGGGGGGCTTTGTCGTACAATGAGCAGTTCTTC
CASSRGGALSYNEQFF
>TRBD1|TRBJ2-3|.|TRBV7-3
TGTGCCAGCAGCTTAACAGGGGGCGATATGGCTTCTACGCAGTATTTT
CASSLTGGDMASTQYF
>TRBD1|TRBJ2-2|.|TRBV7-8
TGTGCCAGCAGCCGGGACAGGGTGGACACCGGGGAGCTGTTTTTT
CASSRDRVDTGELFF
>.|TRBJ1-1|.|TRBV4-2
TGTGCCAGCAGCTACGGATCGGGACAGAACACTGAAGCTTTCTTT
CASSYGSGQNTEAFF
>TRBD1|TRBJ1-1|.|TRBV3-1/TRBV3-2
TGTGCCAGCAGGTCTGCCGGGACAGGAGCCTTTAACACTGAAGCTTTCTTT
CASRSAGTGAFNTEAFF
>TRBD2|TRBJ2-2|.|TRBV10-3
TGTGCCATCAGCCTAGCGGGAGTGAACACCGGGGAGCTGTTTTTT
CAISLAGVNTGELFF
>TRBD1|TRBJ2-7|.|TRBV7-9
TGTGCCAGCAGCTTAGGCACTCGACAGGGCGACGAGCAGTACTTC
CASSLGTRQGDEQYF
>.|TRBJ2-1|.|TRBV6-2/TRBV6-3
TGTGCCAGCAGTTACGGTCGGTACAATGAGCAGTTCTTC
CASSYGRYNEQFF
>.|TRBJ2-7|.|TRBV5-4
TGTGCCAGCAGGGCGGGGCTAGACGGCTACGAGCAGTACTTC
CASRAGLDGYEQYF
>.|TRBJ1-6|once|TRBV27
TGTGCCAGCAGTCTCCGGGGGAGGGAATCCTATAATTCACCCCTCCACTTT
CASSLRGRESYNSPLHF
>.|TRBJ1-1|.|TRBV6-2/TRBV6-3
TGTGCCAGCAGTTACCAGTCCGGGAGAACTGAAGCTTTCTTT
CASSYQSGRTEAFF
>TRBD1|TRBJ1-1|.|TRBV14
TGTGCCAGCAGCCCCATGACAGGGTTCACTGAAGCTTTCTTT
CASSPMTGFTEAFF
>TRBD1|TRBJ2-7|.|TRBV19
TGTGCCAGTAGTAAGACGTCGACGGGACAGGTCTCCTACGAGCAGTACTTC
CASSKTSTGQVSYEQYF
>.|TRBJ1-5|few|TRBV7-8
TGTGCCAGCAGCATCCAGGGTTATCAGCCCCAGCATTTT
CASSIQGYQPQHF
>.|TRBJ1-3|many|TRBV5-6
TGTGCCAGCAGCTTACTGAGGGGAAACACCATATATTTT
CASSLLRGNTIYF
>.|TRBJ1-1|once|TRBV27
TGTGCCAGCAGAGGATGGACATCGGCTTTCTTT
CASRGWTSAFF
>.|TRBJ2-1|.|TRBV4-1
TGCGCCAGCAGCCCCCGACTAACCGACAATGAGCAGTTCTTC
CASSPRLTDNEQFF